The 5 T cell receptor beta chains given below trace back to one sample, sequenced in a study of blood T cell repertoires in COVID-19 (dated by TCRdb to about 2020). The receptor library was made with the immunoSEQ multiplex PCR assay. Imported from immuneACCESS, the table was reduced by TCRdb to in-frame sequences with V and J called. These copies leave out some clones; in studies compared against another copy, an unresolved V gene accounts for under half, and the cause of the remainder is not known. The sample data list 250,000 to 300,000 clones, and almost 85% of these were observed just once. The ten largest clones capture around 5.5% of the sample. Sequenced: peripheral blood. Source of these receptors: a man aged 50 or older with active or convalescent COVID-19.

CDR3 bases: TGTGCCAGCAGTCCACAAGGACAGGGCCTGAACACTGAAGCTTTCTTT. It translates to CASSPQGQGLNTEAFF. The chain is built from TRBV11-2 and TRBJ1-1; 8 bases are a match to TRBD1. Unmatched junction bases numbered 9, after V lost 6 bases and J lost 0 bases. The V gene's germline CDR1 is SGHAT and CDR2 FQNNGV. The CDR3 runs 16 residues.

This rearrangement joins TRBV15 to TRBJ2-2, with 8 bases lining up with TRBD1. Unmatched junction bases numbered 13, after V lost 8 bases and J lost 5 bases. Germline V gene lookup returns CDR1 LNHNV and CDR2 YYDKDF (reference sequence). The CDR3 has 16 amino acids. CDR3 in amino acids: CATVQGAGAMTGELFF. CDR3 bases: TGTGCCACCGTCCAGGGGGCAGGCGCGATGACCGGGGAGCTGTTTTTT.

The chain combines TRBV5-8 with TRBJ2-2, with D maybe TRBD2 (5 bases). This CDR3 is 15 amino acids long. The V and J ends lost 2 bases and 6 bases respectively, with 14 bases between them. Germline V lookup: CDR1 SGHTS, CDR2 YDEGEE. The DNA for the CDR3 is TGTGCCAGCAGCTTCGTTGCAGGAGGATCCGGGGAGCTGTTTTTT. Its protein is CASSFVAGGSGELFF.

DNA of the CDR3: TGCGCCAGCAGCTTGTCGGGACAGACCACCAATGAGCAGTTCTTC. Translated: CASSLSGQTTNEQFF. The J gene is TRBJ2-1, the V gene TRBV5-1; 7 bases match TRBD1. The CDR3 has 15 residues. The germline V gene encodes CDR1 SGHRS and CDR2 YFSETQ. J lost 6 bases, V lost 1 base, and 7 bases had no gene match.

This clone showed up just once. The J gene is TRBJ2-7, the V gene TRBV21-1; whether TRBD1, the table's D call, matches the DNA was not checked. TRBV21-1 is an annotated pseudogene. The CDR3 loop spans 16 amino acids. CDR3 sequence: CASSATRDRVTYEQYF. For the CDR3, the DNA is TGTGCCAGCAGCGCCACCCGGGACAGGGTAACCTACGAGCAGTACTTC.